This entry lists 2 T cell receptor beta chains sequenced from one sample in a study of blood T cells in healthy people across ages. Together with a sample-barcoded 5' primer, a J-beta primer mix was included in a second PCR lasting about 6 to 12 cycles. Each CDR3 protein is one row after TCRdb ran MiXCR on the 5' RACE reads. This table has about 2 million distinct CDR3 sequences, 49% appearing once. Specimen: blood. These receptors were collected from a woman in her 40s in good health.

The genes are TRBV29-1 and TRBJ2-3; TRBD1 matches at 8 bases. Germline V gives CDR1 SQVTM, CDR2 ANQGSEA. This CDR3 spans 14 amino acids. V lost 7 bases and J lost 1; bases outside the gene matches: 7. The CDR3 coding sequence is TGCAGCGCCCGAAGGGGACAGGGCACAGATACGCAGTATTTT. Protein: CSARRGQGTDTQYF.

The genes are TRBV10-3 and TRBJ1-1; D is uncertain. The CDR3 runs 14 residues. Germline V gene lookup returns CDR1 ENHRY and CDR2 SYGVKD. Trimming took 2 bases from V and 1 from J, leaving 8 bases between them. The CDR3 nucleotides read TGTGCCATCAGTGAGACAACCGGGAACACTGAAGCTTTCTTT. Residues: CAISETTGNTEAFF.